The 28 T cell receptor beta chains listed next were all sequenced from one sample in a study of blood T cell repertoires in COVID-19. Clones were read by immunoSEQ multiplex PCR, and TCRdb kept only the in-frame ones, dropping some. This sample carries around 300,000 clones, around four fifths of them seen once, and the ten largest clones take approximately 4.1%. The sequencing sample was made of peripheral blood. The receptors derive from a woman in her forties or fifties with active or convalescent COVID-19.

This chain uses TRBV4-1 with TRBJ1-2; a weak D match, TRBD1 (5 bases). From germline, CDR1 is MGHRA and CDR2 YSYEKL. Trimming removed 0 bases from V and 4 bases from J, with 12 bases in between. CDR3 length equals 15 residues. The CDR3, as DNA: TGCGCCAGCAGCCAAGATGGGACTTCGGGCTATGGCTACACCTTC. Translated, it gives CASSQDGTSGYGYTF.

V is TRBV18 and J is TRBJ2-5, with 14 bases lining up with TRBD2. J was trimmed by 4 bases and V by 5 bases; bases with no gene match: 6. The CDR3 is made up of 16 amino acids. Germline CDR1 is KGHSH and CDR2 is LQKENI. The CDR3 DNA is TGTGCCAGCTCAGCAGGGACTAGCGGGGGCGCAGAGACCCAGTACTTC. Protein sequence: CASSAGTSGGAETQYF. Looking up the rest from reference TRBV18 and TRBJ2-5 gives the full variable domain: NAGVMQNPRHLVRRRGQEARLRCSPMKGHSHVYWYRQLPEEGLKFMVYLQKENIIDESGMPKERFSAEFPKEGPSILRIQQVVRGDSAAYFCASSAGTSGGAETQYFGPGTRLLVL.

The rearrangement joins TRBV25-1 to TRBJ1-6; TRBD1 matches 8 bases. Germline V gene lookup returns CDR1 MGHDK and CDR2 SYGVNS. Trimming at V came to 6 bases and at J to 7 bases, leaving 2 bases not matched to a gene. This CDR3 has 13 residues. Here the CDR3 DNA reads TGTGCCAGCAGCGGACAGGGCAATTCACCCCTCCACTTT. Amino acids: CASSGQGNSPLHF.

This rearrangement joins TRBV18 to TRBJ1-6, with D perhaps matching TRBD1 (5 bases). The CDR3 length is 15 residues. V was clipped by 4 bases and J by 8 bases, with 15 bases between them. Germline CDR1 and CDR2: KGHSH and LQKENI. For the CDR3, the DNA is TGTGCCAGCTCACGAAACGCAGGCAGGGATTCACCCCTCCACTTT. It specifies CASSRNAGRDSPLHF.

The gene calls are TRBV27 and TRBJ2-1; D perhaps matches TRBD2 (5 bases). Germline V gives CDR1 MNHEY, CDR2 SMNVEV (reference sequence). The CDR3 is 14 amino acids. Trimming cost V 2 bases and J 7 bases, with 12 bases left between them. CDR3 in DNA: TGTGCCAGCAGTTTACAAGGGAGTTGGAATGAGCAGTTCTTC. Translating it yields CASSLQGSWNEQFF.

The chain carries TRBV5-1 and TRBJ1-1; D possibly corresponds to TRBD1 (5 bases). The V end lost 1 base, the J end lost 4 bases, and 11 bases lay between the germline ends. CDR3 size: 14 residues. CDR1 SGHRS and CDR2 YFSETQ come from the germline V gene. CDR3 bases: TGCGCCAGCAGCTTGTTGCAGGGAACCACTGAAGCTTTCTTT. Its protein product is CASSLLQGTTEAFF.

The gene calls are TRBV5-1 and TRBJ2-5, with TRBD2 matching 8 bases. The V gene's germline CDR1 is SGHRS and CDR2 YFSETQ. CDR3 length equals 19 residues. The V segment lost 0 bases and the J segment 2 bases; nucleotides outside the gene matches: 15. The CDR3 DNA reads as TGCGCCAGCAGCTTGGTCGGTAGCGGGGCCCCGCCGGGTCAAGAGACCCAGTACTTC. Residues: CASSLVGSGAPPGQETQYF.

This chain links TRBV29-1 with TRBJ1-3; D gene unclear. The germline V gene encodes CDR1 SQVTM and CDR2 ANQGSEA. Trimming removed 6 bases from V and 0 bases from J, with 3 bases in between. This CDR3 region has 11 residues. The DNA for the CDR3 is TGCAGCGTCGTCTCTGGAAACACCATATATTTT. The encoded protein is CSVVSGNTIYF.

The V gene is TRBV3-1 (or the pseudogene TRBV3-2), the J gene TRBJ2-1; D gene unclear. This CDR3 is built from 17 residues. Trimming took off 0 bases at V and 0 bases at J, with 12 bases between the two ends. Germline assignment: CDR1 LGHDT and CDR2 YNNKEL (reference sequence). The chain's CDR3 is CASSQDRGRLSYNEQFF. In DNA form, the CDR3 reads TGTGCCAGCAGCCAAGATCGTGGCCGCCTCTCCTACAATGAGCAGTTCTTC.

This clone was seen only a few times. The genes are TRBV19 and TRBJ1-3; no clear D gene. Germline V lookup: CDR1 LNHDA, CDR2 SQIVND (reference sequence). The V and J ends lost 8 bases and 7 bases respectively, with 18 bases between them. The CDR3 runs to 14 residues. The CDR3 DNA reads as TGTGCCAGTGCCACCGGGGAGCGTACCAACACCATATATTTT. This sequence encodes CASATGERTNTIYF.

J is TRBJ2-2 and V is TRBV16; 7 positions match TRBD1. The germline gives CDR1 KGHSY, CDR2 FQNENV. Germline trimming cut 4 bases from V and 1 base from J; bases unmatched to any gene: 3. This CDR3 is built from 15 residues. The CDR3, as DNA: TGTGCCAGCAGCCGTAGGGGGCTGAACACCGGGGAGCTGTTTTTT. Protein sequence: CASSRRGLNTGELFF.

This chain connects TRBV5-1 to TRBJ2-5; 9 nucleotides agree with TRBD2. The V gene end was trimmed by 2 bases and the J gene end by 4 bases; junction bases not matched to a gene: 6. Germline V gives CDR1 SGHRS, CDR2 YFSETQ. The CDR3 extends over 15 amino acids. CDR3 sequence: CASSFSGSKGETQYF. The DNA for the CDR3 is TGCGCCAGCAGCTTTAGCGGGAGTAAGGGAGAGACCCAGTACTTC.

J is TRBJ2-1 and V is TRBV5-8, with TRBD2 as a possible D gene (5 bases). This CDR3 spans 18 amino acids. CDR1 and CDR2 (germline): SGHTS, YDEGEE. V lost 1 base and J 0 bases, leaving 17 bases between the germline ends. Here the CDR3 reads CASSLLPFRGSSYNEQFF. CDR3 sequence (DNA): TGTGCCAGCAGCTTGTTGCCGTTTAGAGGGAGCTCCTACAATGAGCAGTTCTTC.

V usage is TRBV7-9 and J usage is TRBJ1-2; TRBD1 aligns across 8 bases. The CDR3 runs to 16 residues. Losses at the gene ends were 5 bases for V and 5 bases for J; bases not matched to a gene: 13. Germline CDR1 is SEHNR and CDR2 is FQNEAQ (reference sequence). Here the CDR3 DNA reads TGTGCCAGCAGCCCCCCGACAGGGGCGGGTCTATATGGCTACACCTTC. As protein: CASSPPTGAGLYGYTF.

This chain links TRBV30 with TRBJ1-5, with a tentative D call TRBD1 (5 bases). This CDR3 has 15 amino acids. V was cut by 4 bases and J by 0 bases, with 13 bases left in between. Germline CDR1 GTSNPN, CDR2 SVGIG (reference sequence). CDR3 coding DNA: TGTGCCTGGACTATAGGACACTCTAGCAATCAGCCCCAGCATTTT. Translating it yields CAWTIGHSSNQPQHF.

The CDR3 loop reads CASSLGLAGVGYEQYF. CDR3 sequence (DNA): TGTGCCAGCAGCTTGGGACTAGCGGGAGTGGGCTACGAGCAGTACTTC. V gene TRBV7-8 combines with J gene TRBJ2-7; 14 nucleotides match TRBD2. This CDR3 has 16 residues. From germline, CDR1 is SGHVS and CDR2 FQNEAQ. Trimming took 3 bases from V and 3 from J; bases not matched to a gene: 4. Full variable domain (rest looked up from reference TRBV7-8 and TRBJ2-7): GAGVSQSPRYKVAKRGQDVALRCDPISGHVSLFWYQQALGQGPEFLTYFQNEAQLDKSGLPSDRFFAERPEGSVSTLKIQRTQQEDSAVYLCASSLGLAGVGYEQYFGPGTRLTVT.

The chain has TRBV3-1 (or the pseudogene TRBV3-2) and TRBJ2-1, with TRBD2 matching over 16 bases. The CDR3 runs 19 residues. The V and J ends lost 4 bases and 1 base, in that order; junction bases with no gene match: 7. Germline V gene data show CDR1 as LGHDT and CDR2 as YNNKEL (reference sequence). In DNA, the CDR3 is TGTGCCAGCAGCCGACTTGGGACTAGCGGGAGGGGGTCCTACAATGAGCAGTTCTTC. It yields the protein CASSRLGTSGRGSYNEQFF.

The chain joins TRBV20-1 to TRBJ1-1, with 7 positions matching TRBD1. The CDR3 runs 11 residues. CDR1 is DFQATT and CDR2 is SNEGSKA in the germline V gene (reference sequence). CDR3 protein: CRGGGETEAFF. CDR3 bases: TGCAGAGGGGGCGGAGAAACTGAAGCTTTCTTT.

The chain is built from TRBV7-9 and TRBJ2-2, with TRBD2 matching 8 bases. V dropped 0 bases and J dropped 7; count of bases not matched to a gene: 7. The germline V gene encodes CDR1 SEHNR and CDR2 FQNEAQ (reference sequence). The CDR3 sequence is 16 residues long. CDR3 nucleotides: TGTGCCAGCAGCTTAGCGCTAGCGGGTCTGTTCGGGGAGCTGTTTTTT. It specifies CASSLALAGLFGELFF.

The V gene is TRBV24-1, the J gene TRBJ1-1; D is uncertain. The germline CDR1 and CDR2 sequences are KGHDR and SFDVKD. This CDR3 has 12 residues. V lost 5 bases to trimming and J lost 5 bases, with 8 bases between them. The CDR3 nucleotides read TGTGCCACCAGTGGACTCGATACTGAAGCTTTCTTT. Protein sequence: CATSGLDTEAFF.

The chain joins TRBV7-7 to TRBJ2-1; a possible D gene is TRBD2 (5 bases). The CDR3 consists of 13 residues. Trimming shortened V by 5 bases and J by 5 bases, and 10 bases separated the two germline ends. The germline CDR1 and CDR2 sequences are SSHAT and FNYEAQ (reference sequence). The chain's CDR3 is CASSVGEHNEQFF. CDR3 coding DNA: TGTGCCAGCAGCGTTGGGGAGCACAATGAGCAGTTCTTC.

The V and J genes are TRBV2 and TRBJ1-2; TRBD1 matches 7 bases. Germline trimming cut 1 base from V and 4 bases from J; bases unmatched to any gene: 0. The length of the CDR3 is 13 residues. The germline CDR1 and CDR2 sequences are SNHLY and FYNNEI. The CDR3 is CASSEGDSYGYTF. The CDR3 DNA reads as TGTGCCAGCAGTGAAGGGGACAGCTATGGCTACACCTTC.

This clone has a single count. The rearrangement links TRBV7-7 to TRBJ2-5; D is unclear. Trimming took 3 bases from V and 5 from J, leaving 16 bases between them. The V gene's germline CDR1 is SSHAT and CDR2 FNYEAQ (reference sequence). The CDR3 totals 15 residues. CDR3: CASSFRLAGQETQYF. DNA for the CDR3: TGTGCCAGCAGCTTTCGATTGGCTGGTCAGGAGACCCAGTACTTC.

The CDR3 DNA sequence: TGTGCCAGCAGCGCCCACCTAAGACAGAGCCAAGAGACCCAGTACTTC. This encodes CASSAHLRQSQETQYF. This chain joins TRBV9 and TRBJ2-5, with D tentatively TRBD1 (5 bases). The CDR3 covers 16 residues. Trimming stripped 3 bases from V and 1 base from J, with 16 bases between. Germline V gene sequence: CDR1 SGDLS, CDR2 YYNGEE.

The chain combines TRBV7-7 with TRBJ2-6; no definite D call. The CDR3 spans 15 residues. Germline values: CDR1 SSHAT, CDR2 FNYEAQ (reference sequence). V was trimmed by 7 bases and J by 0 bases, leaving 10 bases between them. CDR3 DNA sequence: TGTGCCAGCAAAATGAGGCTCTCTGGGGCCAACGTCCTGACTTTC. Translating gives CASKMRLSGANVLTF.

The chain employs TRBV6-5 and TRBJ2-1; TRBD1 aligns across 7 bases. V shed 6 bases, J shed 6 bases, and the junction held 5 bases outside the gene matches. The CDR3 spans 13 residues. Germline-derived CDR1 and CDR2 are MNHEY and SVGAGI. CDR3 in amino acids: CASSSRTGNEQFF. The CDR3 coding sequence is TGTGCCAGCAGCAGCCGGACAGGCAATGAGCAGTTCTTC.

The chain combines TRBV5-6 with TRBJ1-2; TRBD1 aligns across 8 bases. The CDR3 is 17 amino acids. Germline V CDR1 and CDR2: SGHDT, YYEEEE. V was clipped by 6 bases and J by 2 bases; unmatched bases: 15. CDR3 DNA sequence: TGTGCCAGCATCCCACGAACGACCCAGGGGGCGAACTATGGCTACACCTTC. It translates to CASIPRTTQGANYGYTF.

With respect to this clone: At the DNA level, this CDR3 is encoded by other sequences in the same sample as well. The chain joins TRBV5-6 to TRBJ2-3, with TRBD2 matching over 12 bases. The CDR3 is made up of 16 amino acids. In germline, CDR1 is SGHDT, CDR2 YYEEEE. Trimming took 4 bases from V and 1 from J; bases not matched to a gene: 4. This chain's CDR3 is CASSLGLAGRTDTQYF. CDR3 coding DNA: TGTGCCAGCAGCCTCGGACTAGCGGGACGCACAGATACGCAGTATTTT.